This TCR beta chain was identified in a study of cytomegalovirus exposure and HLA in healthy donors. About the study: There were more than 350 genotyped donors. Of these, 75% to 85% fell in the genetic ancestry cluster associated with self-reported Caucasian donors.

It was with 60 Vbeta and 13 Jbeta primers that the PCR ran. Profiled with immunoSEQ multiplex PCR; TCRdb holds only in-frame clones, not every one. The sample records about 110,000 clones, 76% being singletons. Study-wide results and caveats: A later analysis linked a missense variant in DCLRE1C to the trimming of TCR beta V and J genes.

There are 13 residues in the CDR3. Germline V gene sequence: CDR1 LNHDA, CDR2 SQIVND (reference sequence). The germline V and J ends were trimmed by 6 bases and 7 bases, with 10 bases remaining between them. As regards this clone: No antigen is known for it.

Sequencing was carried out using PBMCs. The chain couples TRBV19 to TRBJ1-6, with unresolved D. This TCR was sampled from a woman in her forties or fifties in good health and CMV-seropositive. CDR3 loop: CASSLMGNSPLHF. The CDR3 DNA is TGTGCCAGTAGCCTAATGGGCAATTCACCCCTCCACTTT. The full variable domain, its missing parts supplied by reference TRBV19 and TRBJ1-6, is DGGITQSPKYLFRKEGQNVTLSCEQNLNHDAMYWYRQDPGQGLRLIYYSQIVNDFQKGDIAEGYSVSREKKESFPLTVTSAQKNPTAFYLCASSLMGNSPLHFGNGTRLTVT.